This TCR beta chain was profiled in a study of blood T cells in healthy people across ages. This clonotype was recorded at least ten times. The authors ran a second PCR of about 6 to 11 cycles using a sample-barcoded 5' primer and a J-beta primer mix. One entry per CDR3 protein results from TCRdb running MiXCR on the 5' RACE reads. The sample has hundreds of thousands of distinct CDR3 sequences; 32% are singletons. They isolated at least 6 million PBMCs from each sample. Total RNA, at least 5.5 micrograms per sample, came from PBMCs. The CDR3 consists of 16 residues. CDR1 and CDR2 from the germline V gene are MGHRA and YSYEKL. The V end lost 1 base, the J end lost 0 bases, and 10 bases lay between the germline ends.

The chain is built from TRBV4-1 and TRBJ2-4, with a possible D match to TRBD1 (6 bases). This clonotype was sampled from an elderly woman in good health. The specimen was blood. The CDR3 DNA reads TGCGCCAGCAGCCAAGTGGGACATATAGCCAAAAACATTCAGTACTTC. It specifies CASSQVGHIAKNIQYF.